This TCR beta chain was captured in a study of cytomegalovirus exposure and HLA in healthy donors (dated 2017 in TCRdb). A note on the overall study: In an earlier analysis of fewer than 750 of the donors, 276 Gb of sequence data and 90 million to 120 million unique TCR beta sequences from about 179 million T cells were reported. Both class I and class II loci were covered by HLA typing, at four-digit resolution. Among the roughly 410 genotyped donors, approximately 77% belonged to the genetic ancestry cluster associated with self-reported Caucasian donors. Typing coverage varied by locus: about 620-630 donors for A, B, C, DRB1 and DQB1; under 550 for DQA1; more than 600 for DPA1; under 490 for DPB1. Along with the approximately 670-subject first cohort, a separate validation cohort of more than 90 different subjects was used. About five DR-DQ haplotypes were treated as single units for association and clustering because of strong linkage in the cohort. The study aimed to test whether cataloging public T cell receptors could reveal signatures of past pathogen exposure. The study used immunosequencing to profile the T cell repertoires of 666 subjects and linked those repertoires to cytomegalovirus serostatus. High-throughput TCR immunosequencing, statistical association of individual TCRs with disease status, and machine learning were combined to predict cytomegalovirus infection status. To decide whether each TCR beta V gene segment behaved as functional or pseudogenic, an earlier analysis of some 580 of the donors relied on high-throughput TCR beta sequencing. An early release covering 500 to 750 HLA-typed donors comprised 250 to 350 gigabases of sequencing data and roughly 86 million unique TCR sequences. Rather than using new phenotypic data, the later analysis identified candidate immune exposures from TCR beta sequences and from how often those sequences occurred across donors. Donor age, sex, ethnicity and CMV serostatus were compiled together with the repertoire data. All discovery cohort repertoires had been generated on a single sequencing platform. To study patterns of TCR occurrence, a later analysis re-analyzed previously published TCR beta repertoires from 500 to 850 donors and added high-resolution HLA genotyping. A later genetic analysis used genome-wide SNP genotypes for about 65% of the 666 donors, treating that subset as a discovery cohort. Among over 350 genotyped donors of the cohort, an average of about 240,000 unique TCR beta nucleotide sequences were sequenced per donor, roughly 20% of them non-productive.

On this clone itself: It lacks a known antigen. Base qualities were left out, and no much larger clone turns up one base away.

The cohort comprised fewer than 750 healthy bone marrow donors. At the time of sampling, all cohort members were nominally healthy, though unrecorded immune exposures were likely present. The donor was CMV seropositive and was included in the group of approximately 310 seropositive cohort members. Every donor gave a peripheral blood sample, and the peripheral blood mononuclear cells from that sample were used for TCR beta sequencing. Genomic DNA extraction from the blood cell samples was performed with the Qiagen DNeasy Blood Extraction Kit. Library creation used the immunoSEQ multiplex PCR assay. For the multiplex PCR, a mixture combining 60 forward primers for TCR Vbeta segments and 13 reverse primers for TCR Jbeta segments was used. The CDR3 region of rearranged TCR beta genes was amplified from genomic DNA by a multiplex PCR assay. On the Illumina HiSeq System, the amplified TCR beta libraries were sequenced as 87-base-pair reads. The original methods were these. In a later analysis, tens of millions of unique TCR beta chains were counted across the roughly 610 repertoires, and about 10 million of these chains were shared by at least two donors. Raw reads were error-corrected and collapsed into unique sequences with a nearest-neighbor algorithm that merged closely related sequences to remove PCR and sequencing errors. CDR3 sequences were aligned to IMGT reference sequences to assign V, D and J gene segments. Each retained sequence needed at least a six-nucleotide match to both a V gene segment and a J gene segment. Rearrangements were called productive when the CDR3 lacked stop codons and stayed in frame with V and J; all others were non-productive. Following IMGT convention, CDR3 was defined as the stretch from the second conserved V-encoded cysteine to the conserved J-encoded phenylalanine. In an earlier analysis of 550 to 650 of the donors, sequences lacking an unambiguous match to a single V gene segment were excluded. In an earlier analysis of about 590 of the donors, a V segment was called functional when productive rearrangements were above 56.7%, and segregating when the standard deviation between donors exceeded 5%. A statistical classification framework was built to diagnose cytomegalovirus status from the catalog of TCR beta chain sequences. In a later analysis, V and J genes were assigned by comparing TCR nucleotide sequences against IMGT/GENE-DB human TR gene sequences. In a later analysis, CDR3 sequences and most-parsimonious VDJ recombination scenarios were assigned using the TCRdist pipeline. A later analysis defined each TCR beta chain by its CDR3 amino acid sequence plus V-gene family, and excluded reads lacking a unique V-gene family. To address suspected cross-contamination and a sequencing artifact, a later analysis removed approximately 600 highly shared, low-generation-probability nucleotide sequences. In a later analysis, a clonal expansion index was calculated for each public chain from normalized within-repertoire ranks of inferred template counts. A later analysis computed generation probabilities with a VDJ recombination model fitted to out-of-frame rearrangements, and checked the results against IGoR. In a later analysis, TCR-TCR, TCR-HLA and TCR-CMV co-occurrence was scored with hypergeometric tests, and a repertoire-size bias correction was applied to TCR pairs. In a later analysis, false discovery rates were estimated by permuting HLA or CMV assignments 20 times. In a later analysis, co-occurring TCRs were grouped with DBSCAN, and TCRdist sequence similarity was added when clustering was performed within HLA-allele-positive subsets. Repertoires with fewer than 30,000 or more than 120,000 public chains were left out of co-occurrence clustering, as were a handful of repertoires with anomalous nucleotide sharing. TCRdb carries this immuneACCESS record with in-frame sequences only. Its versions omit some clonotypes, under half of them owing to an unresolved V gene in the studies checked, with the rest unexplained. Clonal size and the V and J genes are those of that table, whereas D and trimming came from the DNA. Counted in this sample were roughly 120,000 clones; 60% to 80% of them appeared once. The top ten clones comprise almost 5% of the sample.

Broader findings and caveats from the paper: Because counts were too low, seventeen rarely observed V segments, including chromosome 9 orphons, were excluded from the earlier analysis of several hundred of the donors. Roughly uniform sequencing depth across donors was assumed in presence/absence analyses, although this assumption may not hold. Only TCR beta chains were sequenced in this cohort, and the absence of alpha or paired-chain data limited detectable features. In an earlier analysis of fewer than 750 of the donors, most TCR beta V segments were observed in productive rearrangements about 90% or about 30% of the time, broadly matching IMGT annotations. Because HLA typing was unavailable for some donors at each locus, only the typed subset was used in association tests. A further reported finding was that TCR beta sequences accurately predicted the HLA-A and HLA-B alleles for most subjects in the first cohort. In a later genetic analysis, a missense DCLRE1C variant was associated with V-gene and J-gene trimming of TCR beta chains, and the association was replicated in an independent cohort. When HLA alleles, especially DR and DQ, strongly co-occurred, TCR associations were difficult to assign to individual alleles. According to a later analysis, parvovirus B19, influenza, CMV and Epstein-Barr virus appeared linked to several top co-occurrence clusters. In vitro tests confirmed that three of the cytomegalovirus-associated TCR beta chains recognize cytomegalovirus antigens. Correlated functional status among segregating V segments might be attributable to linkage disequilibrium, but an unknown experimental factor could not be ruled out. The classifier was reported to diagnose cytomegalovirus status with high specificity and sensitivity in both the original and validation cohorts. In a later analysis, HLA-associated TCR beta chains were found to be more clonally expanded and to have lower generation probabilities than equally common non-associated chains. The authors suggested that the approach could potentially be extended to other disease states and immunological phenotypes. Most CMV-associated TCR beta chains appeared to be HLA-restricted in a later analysis, and the HLA associations seemed to be driven largely by CMV exposure. Across donors, most TCR sequences were observed very rarely, whereas some public TCRs were present in many individuals. A cluster of highly shared sequence variants was judged likely to be a technical artifact of the sequencing pipeline. A total of 150 to 200 TCR beta chains were listed by the study as associated with cytomegalovirus. In a later analysis, the rate of TCR association differed among HLA loci, with DRB1 alleles having the most associated TCRs and HLA-C alleles having the fewest. In a later genetic analysis, fewer N-insertions in productive TCRs were reported among donors in an Asian-associated ancestry cluster than the approximately 710-donor mean. A later analysis associated 16,951 TCR beta sequences with specific HLA alleles at a false discovery rate of 0.05. CMV serostatus was the only immune exposure information available for the cohort.

The origin of this receptor is a man aged 50 to 60 in good health and CMV-seropositive. The source material was PBMCs.

The CDR3 region reads CASSLGPEGETYGYTF. The nucleotide sequence reads as follows: TGCGCCAGCAGCTTGGGTCCCGAGGGGGAGACCTATGGCTACACCTTC. The chain joins TRBV5-1 to TRBJ1-2; TRBD1 is possibly the D segment (6 matching bases). The junction shows trimming of 0 bases on V and 4 bases on J, plus 16 bases between the germline ends. In the germline V gene, CDR1 corresponds to SGHRS and CDR2 to YFSETQ. The CDR3 starts with the cysteine, ends with the phenylalanine, and has 16 residues. The sequence is cut down to CDR3 DNA, 48 bases in frame from base 1.